This T cell receptor (beta chain) was captured by sequencing in a study of blood T cell repertoires in COVID-19. Participant-reported clinical history was the basis for cohort assignment. Produced via immunoSEQ multiplex PCR; TCRdb's table is partial and in-frame only. This table holds roughly 170,000 clones, around four fifths found once. Germline CDR1 SGHRS, CDR2 YFSETQ. J lost 10 bases, V lost 0 bases, and 9 bases had no gene match. This CDR3 has 15 residues. The chain employs TRBV5-1 and TRBJ2-1; 8 bases align to TRBD2. Sequenced: PBMCs or T cells enriched from blood (not recorded which). The receptor was derived from a woman in her forties or fifties in a cohort exposed to, infected with or recovered from COVID-19 (not recorded which). In nucleotides, the CDR3 is TGCGCCAGCAGCTTGGACCCAGCGGGAGTATCCGAGCAGTTCTTC. Translation gives CASSLDPAGVSEQFF.